The present TCR beta chain was sequenced within a study of CD8 T cells in ankylosing spondylitis. Study results and caveats: Ankylosing spondylitis blood appeared to be characterized by a TCR beta motif of several highly homologous variants.

The CDR3 has 16 amino acids. V gave up 6 bases and J gave up 0 bases; unmatched junction bases: 9. Each TCR beta library was made by quantitative 5'-RACE that incorporated molecular barcodes. TCRdb reanalysed the 5' RACE reads using MiXCR and keeps one entry per CDR3 protein. The table lists some 300,000 distinct CDR3 sequences, around 20% of them singletons, with 3.5% in the top ten. Concerning this clonotype: Its specificity is unknown.

This chain links TRBV12-3 or TRBV12-4 with TRBJ2-3; TRBD2 matches 7 bases. This receptor was obtained from a female donor with ankylosing spondylitis or in good health (not recorded which). The material sequenced was blood, either unsorted or a sorted T cell fraction (not recorded which). The CDR3 DNA sequence: TGTGCCAGCAGCCTTACTAGCGTCACAAGCACAGATACGCAGTATTTT. Its protein is CASSLTSVTSTDTQYF.